One sample yielded the 12 T cell receptor beta chains listed below, sequenced in a study of early T cells in non-severe SARS-CoV-2 infection. TCRdb reprocessed the 5' RACE reads with MiXCR, giving one entry per CDR3 protein. This sample has 48,000 or so distinct CDR3 sequences, with roughly 6.1% found just once. The input for sequencing was whole blood, taken at baseline. These receptors originate from an adult who was a healthcare worker with PCR-confirmed SARS-CoV-2 infection or an uninfected control (not recorded which).

This clonotype came up a few times. The chain carries TRBV7-2 and TRBJ2-3, with 10 nucleotides matching TRBD2. The CDR3 contains 15 residues. The trim removed 6 bases at V and 1 base at J, leaving 4 bases unmatched. The germline V gene encodes CDR1 SGHTA and CDR2 FQGNSA. CDR3 sequence: CASRRGLAGTDTQYF. In DNA, the CDR3 is TGTGCCAGCAGACGCGGACTAGCGGGCACAGATACGCAGTATTTT.

Ten or more counts support this clonotype. The V and J genes are TRBV27 and TRBJ2-2; 7 bases agree with TRBD1. Germline V gives CDR1 MNHEY, CDR2 SMNVEV (reference sequence). J gave up 6 bases and V 5 bases, and 9 bases lay outside the gene matches. The CDR3 contains 15 residues. The CDR3 nucleotides are TGTGCCAGCAGTGGACAGGCAAAAGTGGCCGGGGAGCTGTTTTTT. Translation: CASSGQAKVAGELFF.

This clonotype has more than one count but fewer than ten. As DNA, the CDR3 is TGTGCCAGCAGTTCCCGGGGTGCGGATACGCAGTATTTT. Encoded protein: CASSSRGADTQYF. The chain links TRBV28 to TRBJ2-3, with D maybe TRBD2 (5 bases). This CDR3 is built from 13 residues. With 4 bases removed from V and 6 bases from J, the gap between germline ends came to 11 bases. CDR1 is MDHEN and CDR2 is SYDVKM in the germline V gene.

The rearrangement uses TRBV11-3 and TRBJ2-1; 9 bases are a match to TRBD2. This CDR3 contains 15 residues. Germline CDR1 and CDR2: SGHNT and YENEEA. V lost 8 bases to trimming and J lost 6 bases; unmatched junction nucleotides: 11. The chain's CDR3 is CASSGSTSGPNEQFF. Here the CDR3 DNA reads TGTGCCAGCTCGGGCTCGACTAGCGGCCCCAATGAGCAGTTCTTC.

By frequency in the sample, this clonotype is medium-sized. The chain joins TRBV29-1 to TRBJ2-6, with 10 bases that match TRBD2. CDR3 size: 16 residues. CDR1 is SQVTM and CDR2 is ANQGSEA in the germline V gene. With 7 bases clipped from V and 0 bases from J, the junction kept 6 bases outside the gene matches. CDR3 sequence (DNA): TGCAGCGCCTTGGGACTAGCGAACTCTGGGGCCAACGTCCTGACTTTC. It is translated as CSALGLANSGANVLTF. Filled out from reference TRBV29-1 and TRBJ2-6, the complete variable domain reads SAVISQKPSRDICQRGTSLTIQCQVDSQVTMMFWYRQQPGQSLTLIATANQGSEATYESGFVIDKFPISRPNLTFSTLTVSNMSPEDSSIYLCSALGLANSGANVLTFGAGSRLTVL.

This clonotype was recorded at least ten times. This chain uses TRBV7-3 with TRBJ1-1, with D perhaps TRBD1 (6 bases). Germline V gene sequence: CDR1 SGHTA, CDR2 FQGTGA. Trimming took off 6 bases at V and 11 bases at J, with 19 bases between the two ends. The length of the CDR3 is 13 residues. DNA for the CDR3: TGTGCCAGCAGTCAAAGCGGGGGCAGGCACGCTTTCTTT. It codes for CASSQSGGRHAFF.

The chain uses TRBV6-5 and TRBJ2-5; TRBD1 matches 11 bases. CDR1 MNHEY and CDR2 SVGAGI come from the germline V gene. Germline trimming cut 2 bases from V and 7 bases from J; bases unmatched to any gene: 3. The CDR3 consists of 14 residues. The CDR3 bases are TGTGCCAGCAGTTACGGGGACAGGGGGGGGACCCAGTACTTC. Its protein is CASSYGDRGGTQYF.

This clonotype was counted between two and nine times. The chain is built from TRBV6-2 or TRBV6-3 and TRBJ2-3; D gene unclear. This CDR3 spans 14 amino acids. Germline CDR1 is MNHEY and CDR2 is SVGEGT. V gave up 2 bases and J gave up 2 bases, with 8 bases separating them. This CDR3 reads CASSYRRYTDTQYF. The DNA for the CDR3 is TGTGCCAGCAGTTACCGACGGTACACAGATACGCAGTATTTT.

This clonotype was seen a handful of times. V usage is TRBV7-2 and J usage is TRBJ1-4, with 10 positions matching TRBD1. The trim removed 1 base at V and 7 bases at J, leaving 6 bases unmatched. The V gene's germline CDR1 is SGHTA and CDR2 FQGNSA. The CDR3 spans 16 residues. This CDR3 reads CASSLVSGTGVEKLFF. The DNA of the CDR3 is TGTGCCAGCAGCTTAGTCTCCGGGACAGGGGTTGAAAAACTGTTTTTT.

There are many counts of this clonotype. CDR3: CASSPVGTDTQYF. CDR3 in DNA: TGTGCCAGCAGTCCGGTGGGCACAGATACGCAGTATTTT. The chain has TRBV28 and TRBJ2-3; D is uncertain. This CDR3 has 13 residues. The germline gives CDR1 MDHEN, CDR2 SYDVKM. The V end was cut by 5 bases, the J end by 1 base, with 7 bases between.

This clonotype has ten or more counts. J is TRBJ1-5 and V is TRBV19; 9 bases align to TRBD1. The CDR3 is 15 amino acids. Trimming cost V 4 bases and J 8 bases; bases outside gene matches: 9. CDR1 is LNHDA and CDR2 is SQIVND in the germline V gene (reference sequence). CDR3 in amino acids: CASSSGTGRREPQHF. CDR3 nucleotide sequence: TGTGCCAGTAGTAGTGGGACAGGGAGGAGGGAGCCCCAGCATTTT.

The rearrangement joins TRBV28 to TRBJ1-1, with D possibly being TRBD1 (5 bases). The germline gives CDR1 MDHEN, CDR2 SYDVKM. V was shortened by 4 bases and J by 1 base, with 10 bases between the two germline ends. This CDR3 has 14 residues. In DNA, the CDR3 is TGTGCCAGCAGTTACCAGGGACGGAACACTGAAGCTTTCTTT. Amino acids: CASSYQGRNTEAFF.